This T cell receptor (beta chain) was obtained from a study of patients and donors after allogeneic stem cell transplantation. V was clipped by 6 bases and J by 2 bases, with 10 bases between them. CDR3 length: 13 residues. Using its own MiXCR run on the RT-PCR reads, TCRdb lists one record per CDR3 protein. The sample has roughly 21,000 distinct CDR3 sequences; about 28% are singletons. Only a few counts were recorded for this clonotype. The TCR sequence derives from a human donor who was either an allogeneic HSCT recipient or a stem cell or donor lymphocyte infusion donor (not recorded which). It is not recorded whose cells these are; they may come from a transplant donor. Material: blood, either unsorted or a sorted T cell fraction (not recorded which). V gene TRBV12-3 or TRBV12-4 combines with J gene TRBJ1-1; unclear D gene. Here the CDR3 reads CASRLRANTEAFF. The DNA of the CDR3 is TGTGCCAGCAGGCTCCGGGCCAACACTGAAGCTTTCTTT.